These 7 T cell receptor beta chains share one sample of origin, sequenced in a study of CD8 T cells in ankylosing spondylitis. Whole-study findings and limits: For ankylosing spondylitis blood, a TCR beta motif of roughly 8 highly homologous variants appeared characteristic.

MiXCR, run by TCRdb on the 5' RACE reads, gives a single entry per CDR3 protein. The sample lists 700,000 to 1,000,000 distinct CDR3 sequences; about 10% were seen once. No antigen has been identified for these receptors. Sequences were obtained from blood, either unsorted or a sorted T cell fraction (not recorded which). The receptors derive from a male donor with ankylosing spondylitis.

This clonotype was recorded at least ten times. The CDR3 reads CASRGLYSTDTQYF. The CDR3 region has the DNA TGCGCCAGCAGAGGACTCTATAGCACAGATACGCAGTATTTT. This chain uses TRBV5-1 with TRBJ2-3; tentative D call: TRBD2 (5 bases). The V end lost 5 bases, the J end lost 0 bases, and 10 bases lay between the germline ends. CDR1 is SGHRS, CDR2 YFSETQ, per germline. The CDR3 covers 14 residues.

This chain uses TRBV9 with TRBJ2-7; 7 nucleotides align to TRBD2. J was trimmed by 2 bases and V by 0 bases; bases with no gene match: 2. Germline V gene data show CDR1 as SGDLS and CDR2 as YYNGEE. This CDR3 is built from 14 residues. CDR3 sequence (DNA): TGTGCCAGCAGCGTAGGCGGGAGACCCTACGAGCAGTACTTC. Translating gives CASSVGGRPYEQYF.

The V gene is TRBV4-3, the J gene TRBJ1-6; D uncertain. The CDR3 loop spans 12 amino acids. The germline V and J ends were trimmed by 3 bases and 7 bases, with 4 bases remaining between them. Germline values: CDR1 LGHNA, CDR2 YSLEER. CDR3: CASSHVNSPLHF. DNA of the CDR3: TGCGCCAGCAGCCATGTCAATTCACCCCTCCACTTT.

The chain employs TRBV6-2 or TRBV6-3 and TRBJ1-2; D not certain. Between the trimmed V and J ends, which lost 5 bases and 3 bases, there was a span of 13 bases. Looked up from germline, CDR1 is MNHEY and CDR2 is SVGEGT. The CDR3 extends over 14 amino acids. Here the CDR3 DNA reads TGTGCCAGCAGTCCACGGGGATCTCACTATGGCTACACCTTC. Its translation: CASSPRGSHYGYTF.

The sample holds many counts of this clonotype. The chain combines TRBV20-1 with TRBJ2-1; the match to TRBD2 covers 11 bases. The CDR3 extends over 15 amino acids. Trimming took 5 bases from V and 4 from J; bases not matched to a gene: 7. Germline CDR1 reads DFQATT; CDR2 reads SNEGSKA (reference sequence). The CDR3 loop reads CSAAGTSGVYNEQFF. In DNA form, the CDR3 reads TGCAGTGCTGCCGGGACTAGCGGCGTTTACAATGAGCAGTTCTTC.

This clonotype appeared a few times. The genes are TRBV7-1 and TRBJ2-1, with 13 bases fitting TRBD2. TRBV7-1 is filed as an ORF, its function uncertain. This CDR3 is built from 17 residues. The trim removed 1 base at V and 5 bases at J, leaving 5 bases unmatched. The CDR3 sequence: CASSSGSGTSGNNEQFF. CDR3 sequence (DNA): TGTGCCAGCAGCTCAGGGTCGGGGACTAGCGGGAACAATGAGCAGTTCTTC.

As DNA, the CDR3 is TGCGCCAGCAGCCTCGGGGTTAGCGGGGCCACAGATACGCAGTATTTT. Translated: CASSLGVSGATDTQYF. V and J are TRBV4-3 and TRBJ2-3; 8 positions match TRBD2. The germline gives CDR1 LGHNA, CDR2 YSLEER. CDR3 length: 16 amino acids. Germline trimming cut 4 bases from V and 2 bases from J; bases unmatched to any gene: 8.